This is a list of T cell receptor beta chains from one sample in a study of T cell responses to AZD1222 COVID-19 vaccine. Produced via immunoSEQ multiplex PCR; TCRdb's table is partial and in-frame only. The table lists over 95,000 clones, around nine tenths of them singletons. The sequencing here drew on peripheral blood, taken on day 0 of AZD1222 vaccination. These receptor sequences come from an adult in good health. Both conserved end residues are part of each CDR3. D genes are given only for firm matches. Part of the rows lack a size; the others show once, few, many or a class for expanded clones.

NA	14	TRBV28	NA	TRBJ1-6	CASSSTRGTSPLHF	TGTGCCAGCAGCTCTACCCGGGGGACTTCACCCCTCCACTTT
TRBD1	15	TRBV9	NA	TRBJ1-2	CASSVAGGQGLGYTF	TGTGCCAGCAGCGTAGCCGGAGGACAGGGATTAGGCTACACCTTC
NA	16	TRBV3-1/TRBV3-2	NA	TRBJ2-7	CASSQPPGSAQREQYF	TGTGCCAGCAGCCAACCCCCAGGGAGCGCCCAAAGGGAGCAGTACTTC
TRBD2	15	TRBV5-4	few	TRBJ2-3	CASSMGLASTDTQYF	TGTGCCAGCAGCATGGGACTAGCTAGCACAGATACGCAGTATTTT
NA	15	TRBV7-2	few	TRBJ1-2	CASSNDNRGSAGYTF	TGTGCCAGCAGCAACGATAATAGAGGGTCGGCTGGCTACACCTTC
NA	14	TRBV9	NA	TRBJ1-2	CASSVEGYSYGYTF	TGTGCCAGCAGCGTAGAAGGGTATAGCTATGGCTACACCTTC
NA	15	TRBV11-2	NA	TRBJ2-7	CASSPGLDAIDEQYF	TGTGCCAGCAGCCCCGGGCTAGACGCCATCGACGAGCAGTACTTC
NA	15	TRBV15	NA	TRBJ2-1	CATSRESAPYNEQFF	TGTGCCACCAGCAGAGAAAGCGCACCCTACAATGAGCAGTTCTTC
NA	13	TRBV28	NA	TRBJ1-5	CASSLDGAKPQHF	TGTGCCAGCAGCCTGGACGGGGCTAAGCCCCAGCATTTT
NA	13	TRBV30	NA	TRBJ2-2	CAWKGVNTGELFF	TGTGCCTGGAAGGGTGTCAACACCGGGGAGCTGTTTTTT
TRBD2	15	TRBV25-1	few	TRBJ2-3	CASSEYGSGRPSQYF	TGTGCCAGCAGTGAATATGGTAGCGGGAGGCCTTCGCAGTATTTT